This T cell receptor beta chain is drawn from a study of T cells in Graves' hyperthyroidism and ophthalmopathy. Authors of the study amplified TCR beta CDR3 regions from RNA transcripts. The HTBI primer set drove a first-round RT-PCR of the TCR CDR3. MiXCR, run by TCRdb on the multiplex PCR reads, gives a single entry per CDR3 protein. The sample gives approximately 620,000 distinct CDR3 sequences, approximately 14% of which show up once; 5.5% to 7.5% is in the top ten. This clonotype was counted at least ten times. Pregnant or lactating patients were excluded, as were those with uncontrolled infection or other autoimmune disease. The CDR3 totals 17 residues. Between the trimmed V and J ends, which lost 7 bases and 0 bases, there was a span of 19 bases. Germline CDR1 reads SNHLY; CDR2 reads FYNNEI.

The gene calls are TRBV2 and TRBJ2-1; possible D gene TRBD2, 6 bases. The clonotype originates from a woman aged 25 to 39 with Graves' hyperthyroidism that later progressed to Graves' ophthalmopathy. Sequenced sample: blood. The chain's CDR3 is CASTGMGGRSSYNEQFF. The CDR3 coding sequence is TGTGCCAGCACCGGGATGGGGGGAAGAAGCTCCTACAATGAGCAGTTCTTC.